A selection of T cell receptor beta chains follows, all from one sample in a study of blood T cell repertoires in COVID-19. Method: immunoSEQ multiplex PCR; TCRdb's copy keeps in-frame clones and lacks some. The sample lists approximately 89,000 clones; around 94% were seen once. Sample: peripheral blood. These receptors were collected from an older woman with active COVID-19. Both conserved end residues are part of each CDR3. A D gene is named only where the DNA matches it firmly. Some rows mark clone size as missing; the rest say once, few, many or name a class of expanded clone.

j_call,v_call,clone_size,d_call,cdr3_nt,cdr3_aa
TRBJ2-1,TRBV2,NA,TRBD2,TGTGCCAGCAGTCCCGGGACTAGCGGGGGGGGCTCCTACAATGAGCAGTTCTTC,CASSPGTSGGGSYNEQFF
TRBJ2-1,TRBV7-3,NA,TRBD1,TGTGCCAGCAGCGCCCGACAGGGGGCCACCTACAATGAGCAGTTCTTC,CASSARQGATYNEQFF
TRBJ2-5,TRBV6-2/TRBV6-3,NA,TRBD2,TGTGCCAGCAGTTACGGTCTAGCGGGGTCACAAGAGACCCAGTACTTC,CASSYGLAGSQETQYF
TRBJ2-7,TRBV5-1,once,TRBD2,TGCGCCAGCAGCGAGCCGGGACTAGCGGGAGCGAGGCAGTACTTC,CASSEPGLAGARQYF
TRBJ1-2,TRBV30,NA,TRBD1,TGTGCCTGGAGTGACAGGGGCATAGGTGGCTACACCTTC,CAWSDRGIGGYTF
TRBJ1-3,TRBV5-1,NA,NA,TGCGCCAGCAGCCCGCAGGGTGCTGGAAACACCATATATTTT,CASSPQGAGNTIYF
TRBJ2-2,TRBV5-1,NA,TRBD2,TGCGCCAGCAGCTTGCACAGGGCTAGCGGGAAGGCGAACACCGGGGAGCTGTTTTTT,CASSLHRASGKANTGELFF
TRBJ2-1,TRBV6-5,NA,TRBD2,TGTGCCAGCAGGAAGCGGGAGATCGCTTACAATGAGCAGTTCTTC,CASRKREIAYNEQFF
TRBJ1-1,TRBV19,NA,NA,TGTGCCAGTAGTATAGGACACAGGGAAGGATACACTGAAGCTTTCTTT,CASSIGHREGYTEAFF
TRBJ1-2,TRBV11-2,NA,NA,TGTGCCAGCAGCCGCAGGGGCTGGGACTATGGCTACACCTTC,CASSRRGWDYGYTF
TRBJ1-1,TRBV14,once,NA,TGTGCCAGCAGTAAGGGGCCTGAAGCTTTCTTT,CASSKGPEAFF
TRBJ2-7,TRBV14,NA,NA,TGTGCCAGCAGCCCCCGGACAACCTCCTACGAGCAGTACTTC,CASSPRTTSYEQYF
TRBJ1-1,TRBV5-1,NA,NA,TGCGCCAGCAGCTTGGAGATAGGGGACAAGTTAGCTTTCTTT,CASSLEIGDKLAFF
TRBJ1-2,TRBV29-1,NA,TRBD1,TGCAGCGTCGACGATTGGACAGGGGAGTATGGCTACACCTTC,CSVDDWTGEYGYTF
TRBJ1-3,TRBV5-1,NA,NA,TGCGCCAGCAGCTCCCAGGGTACGGGAAACACCATATATTTT,CASSSQGTGNTIYF
TRBJ2-1,TRBV7-3,NA,NA,TGTGCCAGCAGCTCCCCCGGGAGAAGTAAAAATGAGCAGTTCTTC,CASSSPGRSKNEQFF
TRBJ2-7,TRBV4-3,NA,TRBD2,TGCGCCAGCAGCCTCGCTAGCGGGGGGAGCTACGAGCAGTACTTC,CASSLASGGSYEQYF
TRBJ1-5,TRBV7-2,NA,NA,TGTGCCAGCAGCCCCTTCAATCAGCCCCAGCATTTT,CASSPFNQPQHF
TRBJ1-1,TRBV27,NA,TRBD1,TGTGCCAGCAGTTCAACAGGGGGCATCGGGAACACTGAAGCTTTCTTT,CASSSTGGIGNTEAFF
TRBJ2-3,TRBV7-9,NA,TRBD2,TGTGCCAGCAGCCCGCTACTAGCGGGAGGTACCACAGATACGCAGTATTTT,CASSPLLAGGTTDTQYF
TRBJ2-1,TRBV5-6,NA,TRBD2,TGTGCCAGCAGCTTTTTGTTTAAGGCGAGCGGGGGGGCGAATGAGCAGTTCTTC,CASSFLFKASGGANEQFF
TRBJ2-7,TRBV19,NA,NA,TGTGCCAGTAGTGACAGTAGTCATATAACGGCCTACGAGCAGTACTTC,CASSDSSHITAYEQYF
TRBJ1-2,TRBV10-2,NA,TRBD1,TGCGCCAGCAGTGATTCTTCGGGACAGGGAGATGGCTACACCTTC,CASSDSSGQGDGYTF
TRBJ2-7,TRBV10-3,few,TRBD1,TGTGCCATCAGTGAGTCTGGGACAGGGGGCTCCTACGAGCAGTACTTC,CAISESGTGGSYEQYF
TRBJ1-6,TRBV4-1,NA,NA,TGCGCCAGCAGCCAAGCACGGGGGTTCTATAATTCACCCCTCCACTTT,CASSQARGFYNSPLHF
TRBJ2-2,TRBV18,NA,NA,TGTGCCAGCTCATCAACGGGGGTTAACACCGGGGAGCTGTTTTTT,CASSSTGVNTGELFF
TRBJ2-7,TRBV18,NA,NA,TGTGCCAGCTCACCACATAGGGACTCAGCCTACGAGCAGTACTTC,CASSPHRDSAYEQYF
TRBJ1-5,TRBV6-2/TRBV6-3,once,TRBD1,TGTGCCAGCAGTACACAGGGGTCTCAGCCCCAGCATTTT,CASSTQGSQPQHF
TRBJ1-1,TRBV5-4,NA,NA,TGTGCCAGCAGCCTCGACAGACTCTTTAACACTGAAGCTTTCTTT,CASSLDRLFNTEAFF
TRBJ1-3,TRBV29-1,NA,NA,TGCAGCGTTGTTACCGACAGGCGTAGCTCTGGAAACACCATATATTTT,CSVVTDRRSSGNTIYF
TRBJ2-7,TRBV27,NA,NA,TGTGCCAGCAGCTTCGGAGCCCGTTTCTACGAGCAGTACTTC,CASSFGARFYEQYF
TRBJ1-6,TRBV2,NA,NA,TGTGCCAGCAGAGTTACCGGGACACCTAATTCACCCCTCCACTTT,CASRVTGTPNSPLHF
TRBJ2-1,TRBV19,NA,NA,TGTGCCAGTAGTATAGGAGACTACTCGCAGTTCTTC,CASSIGDYSQFF
TRBJ1-6,TRBV11-3,NA,NA,TGTGCCAGCAGCCACGCGGGGGGTCCCCTCCACTTT,CASSHAGGPLHF
TRBJ2-7,TRBV19,few,NA,TGTGCCAGTAGTATAGTGGCGGGTTACGAGCAGTACTTC,CASSIVAGYEQYF
TRBJ2-7,TRBV6-5,NA,NA,TGTGCCAGCAGACCGACCGGGACACAGACCTACGAGCAGTACTTC,CASRPTGTQTYEQYF
TRBJ2-6,TRBV6-5,NA,NA,TGTGCCAGCAGTTATGGGCCAGGGTCTAACGTCCTGACTTTC,CASSYGPGSNVLTF
TRBJ2-2,TRBV7-2,NA,TRBD1,TGTGCCAGCAGCTCGGACAGGCCGGGCACCGGGGAGCTGTTTTTT,CASSSDRPGTGELFF
TRBJ2-4,TRBV4-2,NA,NA,TGTGCCAGCAGCCAAGATTTGAGAGCCAAAAACATTCAGTACTTC,CASSQDLRAKNIQYF
TRBJ2-1,TRBV7-2,NA,TRBD1,TGTGCCAGCAGCTTAGCCGGGACAGGGGTTTACAATGAGCAGTTCTTC,CASSLAGTGVYNEQFF
TRBJ2-7,TRBV18,NA,NA,TGTGCCAGCTCACAGGAGGGGGCGAGGGAGCAGTACTTC,CASSQEGAREQYF
TRBJ2-5,TRBV11-1,few,TRBD2,TGTGCCAGCAGCTTAGCTCCTAGCGGGAGCCCTCTGGAGAAGACCCAGTACTTC,CASSLAPSGSPLEKTQYF
TRBJ2-3,TRBV5-5,once,NA,TGTGCCAGCAGCTTGGGAGGGATCGACAGCACAGATACGCAGTATTTT,CASSLGGIDSTDTQYF
TRBJ2-1,TRBV18,NA,TRBD2,TGTGCCAGCTCACCATTGGGACTAGCGGGACCCTCCTACAATGAGCAGTTCTTC,CASSPLGLAGPSYNEQFF
TRBJ1-1,TRBV28,once,TRBD1,TGTGCCAGCAGTTTACACACAGGGGCTAACACTGAAGCTTTCTTT,CASSLHTGANTEAFF
TRBJ2-2,TRBV7-3,NA,NA,TGTGCCAGCAGACTCGACAGGAACACCGGGGAGCTGTTTTTT,CASRLDRNTGELFF
TRBJ1-6,TRBV30,NA,TRBD1,TGTGCCTGGAGTACCCCGGACAGGGCGAATTCACCCCTCCACTTT,CAWSTPDRANSPLHF
TRBJ2-7,TRBV9,NA,NA,TGTGCCAGCAGCCCCAGTAACTACGAGCAGTACTTC,CASSPSNYEQYF
TRBJ2-1,TRBV18,NA,TRBD1,TGTGCCAGCTCATATCTACAGGGGCTAACCTACAATGAGCAGTTCTTC,CASSYLQGLTYNEQFF